This T cell receptor (beta chain) was recovered during a study of blood T cell repertoires in COVID-19. Only in-frame clones appear in the TCRdb table, and some are missing; sequencing was by immunoSEQ multiplex PCR. The sample consists of 150,000 to 200,000 clones, just over 85% of them appearing once. Recruits, aged about 18 to 95 years, lived in 24 US areas. Trimming left V 5 bases short and J 5 bases short, with 13 bases between. CDR3 length equals 15 residues. Germline V gene lookup returns CDR1 SGHVS and CDR2 FNYEAQ. This clone was seen a single time. Sequencing used PBMCs or T cells enriched from blood (not recorded which). The receptor comes from a woman aged 18-29 years who had recovered from COVID-19. The rearrangement joins TRBV7-6 to TRBJ1-6, with D tentatively TRBD1 (6 bases). CDR3 nucleotides: TGTGCCAGCAGCAGTACGGACAGCCATAATTCACCCCTCCACTTT. Translation: CASSSTDSHNSPLHF.